The sample holds a few counts of the clone carrying this T cell receptor beta chain. The data were taken from a study of T-cell reconstitution after alpha-beta-depleted transplantation in children. The CDR3 extends over 13 amino acids. Germline CDR1 and CDR2: ENHRY and SYGVKD. With V trimmed by 8 bases and J by 5 bases, 6 bases remained unmatched. During its preparation, the TCRbeta library received unique molecular identifiers. TCRdb called the PCR reads again in MiXCR, with one record for every CDR3 protein. The table has about 460,000 distinct CDR3 sequences, about an eighth seen once; the top ten hold 14%.

The chain recombines TRBV10-3 with TRBJ2-5; 9 nucleotides agree with TRBD2. This TCR derives from a female patient between 2 and 10 years old who had a stem cell transplant for aplastic anemia, so the T cells may come from the graft donor. The sequences come from PBMCs, mostly from graft donor cells, collected 180 days after TCRalphabeta/CD19-depleted stem cell transplant. CDR3 protein: CAIGAGGMETQYF. In nucleotides, the CDR3 is TGTGCCATCGGGGCGGGAGGGATGGAGACCCAGTACTTC.